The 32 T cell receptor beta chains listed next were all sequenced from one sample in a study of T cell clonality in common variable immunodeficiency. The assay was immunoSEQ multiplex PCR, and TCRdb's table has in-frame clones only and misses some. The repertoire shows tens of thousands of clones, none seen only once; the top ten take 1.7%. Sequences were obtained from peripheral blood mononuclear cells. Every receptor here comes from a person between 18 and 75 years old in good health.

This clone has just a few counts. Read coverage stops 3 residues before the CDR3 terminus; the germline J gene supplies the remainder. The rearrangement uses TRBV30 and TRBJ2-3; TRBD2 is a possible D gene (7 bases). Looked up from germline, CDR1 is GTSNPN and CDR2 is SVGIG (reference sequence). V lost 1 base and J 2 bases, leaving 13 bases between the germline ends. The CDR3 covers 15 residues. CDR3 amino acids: CAWSGWGGATDTQYF. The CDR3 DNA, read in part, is TGTGCCTGGAGTGGGTGGGGGGGGGCCACAGATACG.

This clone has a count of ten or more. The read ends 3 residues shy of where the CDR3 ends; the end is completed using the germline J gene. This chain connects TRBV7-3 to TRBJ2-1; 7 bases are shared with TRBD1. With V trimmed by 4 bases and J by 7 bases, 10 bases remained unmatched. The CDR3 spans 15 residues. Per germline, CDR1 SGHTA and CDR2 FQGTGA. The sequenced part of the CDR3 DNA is TGTGCCAGCAGCTGGGGGTCAGGGGGTATGAATGAG. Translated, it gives CASSWGSGGMNE. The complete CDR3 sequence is CASSWGSGGMNEQFF.

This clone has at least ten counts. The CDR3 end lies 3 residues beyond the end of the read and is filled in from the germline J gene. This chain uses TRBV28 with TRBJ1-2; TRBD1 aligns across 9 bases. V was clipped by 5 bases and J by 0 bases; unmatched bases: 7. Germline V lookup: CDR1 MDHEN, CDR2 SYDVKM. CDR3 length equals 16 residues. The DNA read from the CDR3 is TGTGCCAGCAGTCCGGACAGGGGTAACCCTAACTATGGC. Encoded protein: CASSPDRGNPNYG. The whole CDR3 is CASSPDRGNPNYGYTF.

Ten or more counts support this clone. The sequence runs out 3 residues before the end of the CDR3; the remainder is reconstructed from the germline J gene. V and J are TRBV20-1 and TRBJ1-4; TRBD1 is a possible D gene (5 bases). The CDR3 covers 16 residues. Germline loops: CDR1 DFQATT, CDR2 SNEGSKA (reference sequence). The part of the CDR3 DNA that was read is TGCAGTGCTAGAGATAGGGGCAGACCCCTGGTTGACTTA. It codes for CSARDRGRPLVDL. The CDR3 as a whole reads CSARDRGRPLVDLLFF.

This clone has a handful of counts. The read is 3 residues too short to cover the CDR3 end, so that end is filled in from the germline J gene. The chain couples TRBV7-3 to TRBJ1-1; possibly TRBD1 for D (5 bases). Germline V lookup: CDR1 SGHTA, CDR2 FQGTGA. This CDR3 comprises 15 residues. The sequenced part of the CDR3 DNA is TGTGCCAGCAGCTTAGGCGGGGGACCCTCCTACGAG. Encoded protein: CASSLGGGPSYE. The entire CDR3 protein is CASSLGGGPSYEAFF. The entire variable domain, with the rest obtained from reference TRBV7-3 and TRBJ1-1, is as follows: GAGVSQTPSNKVTEKGKYVELRCDPISGHTALYWYRQSLGQGPEFLIYFQGTGAADDSGLPNDRFFAVRPEGSVSTLKIQRTERGDSAVYLCASSLGGGPSYEAFFGQGTRLTVV.

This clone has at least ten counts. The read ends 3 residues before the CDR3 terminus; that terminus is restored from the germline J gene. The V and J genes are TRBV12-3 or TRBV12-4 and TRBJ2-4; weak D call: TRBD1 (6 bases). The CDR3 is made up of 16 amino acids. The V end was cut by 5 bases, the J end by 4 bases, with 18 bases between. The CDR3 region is CASSTPTGTQKNIQYF. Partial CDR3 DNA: TGTGCCAGCAGTACTCCTACCGGGACACAGAAAAACATT.

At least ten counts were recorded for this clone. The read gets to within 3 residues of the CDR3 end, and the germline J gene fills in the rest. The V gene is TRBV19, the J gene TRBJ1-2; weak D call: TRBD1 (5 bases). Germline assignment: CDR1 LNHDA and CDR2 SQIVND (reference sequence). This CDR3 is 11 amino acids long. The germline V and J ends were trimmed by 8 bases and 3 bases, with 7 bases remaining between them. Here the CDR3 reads CASGADYGYTF. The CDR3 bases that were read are TGTGCCAGTGGGGCCGACTATGGC.

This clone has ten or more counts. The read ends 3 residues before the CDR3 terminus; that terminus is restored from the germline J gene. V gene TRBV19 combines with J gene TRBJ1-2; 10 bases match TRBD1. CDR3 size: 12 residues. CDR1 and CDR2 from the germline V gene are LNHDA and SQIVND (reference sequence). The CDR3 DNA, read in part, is TGTGCCAGTAACCGACAGGGGGCCGGC. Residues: CASNRQGAG. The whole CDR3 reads CASNRQGAGYTF.

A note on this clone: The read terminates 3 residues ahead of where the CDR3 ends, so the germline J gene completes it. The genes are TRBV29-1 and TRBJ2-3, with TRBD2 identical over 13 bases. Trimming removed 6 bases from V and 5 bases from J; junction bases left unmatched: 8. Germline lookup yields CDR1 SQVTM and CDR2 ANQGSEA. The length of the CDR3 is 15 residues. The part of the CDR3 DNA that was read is TGCAGCGTCTCCGGGACTAGCGGGGTTAAAGATACG. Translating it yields CSVSGTSGVKDT. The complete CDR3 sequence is CSVSGTSGVKDTQYF.

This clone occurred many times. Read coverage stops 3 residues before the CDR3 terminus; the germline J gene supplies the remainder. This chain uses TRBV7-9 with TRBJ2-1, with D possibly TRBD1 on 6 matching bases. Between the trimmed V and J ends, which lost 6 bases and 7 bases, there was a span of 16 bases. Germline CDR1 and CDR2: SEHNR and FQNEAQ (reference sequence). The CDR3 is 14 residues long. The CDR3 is CASSLLGDINEQFF. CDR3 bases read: TGTGCCAGCAGTTTGTTGGGGGACATAAATGAG.

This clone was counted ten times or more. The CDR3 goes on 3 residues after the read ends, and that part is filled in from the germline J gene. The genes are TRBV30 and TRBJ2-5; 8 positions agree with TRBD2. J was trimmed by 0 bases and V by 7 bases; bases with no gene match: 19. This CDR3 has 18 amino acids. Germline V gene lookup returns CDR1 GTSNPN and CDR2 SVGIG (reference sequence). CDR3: CASAGGPASLPYQETQYF. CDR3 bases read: TGTGCCTCGGCGGGGGGCCCCGCGAGCCTACCGTACCAAGAGACC.

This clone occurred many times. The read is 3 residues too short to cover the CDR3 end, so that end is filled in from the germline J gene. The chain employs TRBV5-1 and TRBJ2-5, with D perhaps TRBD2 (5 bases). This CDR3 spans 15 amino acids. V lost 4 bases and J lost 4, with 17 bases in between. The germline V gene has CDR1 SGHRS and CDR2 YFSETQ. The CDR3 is CASSLRWERGETQYF. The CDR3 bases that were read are TGCGCCAGCAGCCTCAGATGGGAACGGGGAGAGACC.

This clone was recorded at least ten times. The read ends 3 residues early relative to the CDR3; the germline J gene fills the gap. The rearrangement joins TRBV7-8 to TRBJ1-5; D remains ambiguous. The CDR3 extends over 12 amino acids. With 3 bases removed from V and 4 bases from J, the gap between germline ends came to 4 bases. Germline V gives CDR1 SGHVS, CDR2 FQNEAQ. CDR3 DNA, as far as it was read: TGTGCCAGCAGCTTCCTAAATCAGCCC. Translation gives CASSFLNQP. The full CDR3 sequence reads CASSFLNQPQHF.

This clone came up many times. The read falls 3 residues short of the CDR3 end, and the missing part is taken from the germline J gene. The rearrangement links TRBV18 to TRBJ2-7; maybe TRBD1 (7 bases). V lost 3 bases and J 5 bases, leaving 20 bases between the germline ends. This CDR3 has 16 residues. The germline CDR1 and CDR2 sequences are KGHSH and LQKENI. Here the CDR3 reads CASSPRMEGAGDEQYF. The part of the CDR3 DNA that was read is TGTGCCAGCTCACCCAGGATGGAGGGGGCGGGTGACGAG.

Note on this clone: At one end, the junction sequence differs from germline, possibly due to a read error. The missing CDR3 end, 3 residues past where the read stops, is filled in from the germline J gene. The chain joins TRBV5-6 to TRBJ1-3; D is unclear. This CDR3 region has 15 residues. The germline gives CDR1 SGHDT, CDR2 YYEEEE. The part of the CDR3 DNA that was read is TGTGCCAGCAGGTCGAGCGGTGGCTTTGGAAACGCC. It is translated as CASRSSGGFGNA. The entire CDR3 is CASRSSGGFGNAIYF.

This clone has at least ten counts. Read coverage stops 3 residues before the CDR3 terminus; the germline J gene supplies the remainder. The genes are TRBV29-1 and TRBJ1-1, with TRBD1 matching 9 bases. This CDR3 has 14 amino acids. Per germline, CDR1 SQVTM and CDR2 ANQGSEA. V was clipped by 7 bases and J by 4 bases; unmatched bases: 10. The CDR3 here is CSGQQGARSTEAFF. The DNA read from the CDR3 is TGCAGCGGACAACAGGGGGCGCGGAGCACTGAA.

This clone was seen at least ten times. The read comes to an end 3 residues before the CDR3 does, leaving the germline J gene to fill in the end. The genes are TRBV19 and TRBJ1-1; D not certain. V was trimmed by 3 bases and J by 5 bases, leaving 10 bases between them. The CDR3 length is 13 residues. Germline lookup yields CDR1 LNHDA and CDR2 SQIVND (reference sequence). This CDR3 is CASSIAPRTEAFF. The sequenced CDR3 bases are TGTGCCAGTAGTATCGCCCCCAGGACTGAA.

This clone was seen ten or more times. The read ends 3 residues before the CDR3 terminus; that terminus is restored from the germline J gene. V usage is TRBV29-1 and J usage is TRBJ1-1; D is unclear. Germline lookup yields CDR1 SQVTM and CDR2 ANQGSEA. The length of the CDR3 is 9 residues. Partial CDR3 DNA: TGCAGCGTGATCCCAGGA. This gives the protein CSVIPG. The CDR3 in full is CSVIPGAFF.

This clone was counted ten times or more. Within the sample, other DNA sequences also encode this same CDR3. The DNA read from the CDR3 is TGTGCCAGCAGCTTAGGACAGGGGGGCAGCGGGGAG. Translated, it gives CASSLGQGGSGE. The full-length CDR3 reads as CASSLGQGGSGELFF. The J gene is TRBJ2-2, the V gene TRBV7-6, with TRBD1 identical over 9 bases. From the germline J gene comes the end of the CDR3, since the read stops 3 residues before it. Germline values: CDR1 SGHVS, CDR2 FNYEAQ. The CDR3 runs 15 residues. V dropped 1 base and J dropped 7; count of bases not matched to a gene: 4.

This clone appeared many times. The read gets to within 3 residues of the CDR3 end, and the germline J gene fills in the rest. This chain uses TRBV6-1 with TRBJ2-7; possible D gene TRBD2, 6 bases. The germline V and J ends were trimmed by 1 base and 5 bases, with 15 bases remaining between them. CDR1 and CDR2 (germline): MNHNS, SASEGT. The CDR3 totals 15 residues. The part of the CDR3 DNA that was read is TGTGCCAGCAGTGAAGGGGCGGGATCCGCCCACGAG. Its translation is CASSEGAGSAHE. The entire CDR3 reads CASSEGAGSAHEQYF.

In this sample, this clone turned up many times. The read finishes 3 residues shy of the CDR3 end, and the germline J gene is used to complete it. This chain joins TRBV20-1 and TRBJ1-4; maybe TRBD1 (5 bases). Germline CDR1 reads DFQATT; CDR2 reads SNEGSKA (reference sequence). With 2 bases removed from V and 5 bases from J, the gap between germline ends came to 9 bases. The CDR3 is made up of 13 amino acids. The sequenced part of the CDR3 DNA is TGCAGTGCTAGACCCTCAGGGAATGAAAAA. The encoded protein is CSARPSGNEK. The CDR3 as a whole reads CSARPSGNEKLFF.

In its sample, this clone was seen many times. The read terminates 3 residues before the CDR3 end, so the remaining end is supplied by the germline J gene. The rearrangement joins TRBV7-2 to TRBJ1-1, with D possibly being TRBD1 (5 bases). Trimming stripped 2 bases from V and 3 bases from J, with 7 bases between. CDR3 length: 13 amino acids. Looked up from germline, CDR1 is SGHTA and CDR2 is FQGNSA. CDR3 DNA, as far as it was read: TGTGCCAGCAGCTTAAACAGGTACACTGAA. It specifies CASSLNRYTE. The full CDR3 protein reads CASSLNRYTEAFF. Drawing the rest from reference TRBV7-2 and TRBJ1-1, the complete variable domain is GAGVSQSPSNKVTEKGKDVELRCDPISGHTALYWYRQSLGQGLEFLIYFQGNSAPDKSGLPSDRFSAERTGGSVSTLTIQRTQQEDSAVYLCASSLNRYTEAFFGQGTRLTVV.

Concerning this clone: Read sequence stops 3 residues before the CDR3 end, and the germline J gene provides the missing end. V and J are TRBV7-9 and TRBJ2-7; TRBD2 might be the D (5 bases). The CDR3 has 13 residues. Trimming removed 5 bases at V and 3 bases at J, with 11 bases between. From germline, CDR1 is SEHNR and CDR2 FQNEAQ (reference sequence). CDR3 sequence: CASSPPGDYEQYF. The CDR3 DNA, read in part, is TGTGCCAGCAGCCCGCCCGGGGACTACGAG.

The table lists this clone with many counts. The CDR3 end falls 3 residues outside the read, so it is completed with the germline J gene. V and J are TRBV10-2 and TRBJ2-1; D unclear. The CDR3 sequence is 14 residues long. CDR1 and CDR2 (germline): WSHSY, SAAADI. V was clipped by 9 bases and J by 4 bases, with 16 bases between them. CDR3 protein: CASQSGTWYNEQFF. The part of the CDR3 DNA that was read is TGCGCCAGTCAGTCAGGAACCTGGTACAATGAG.

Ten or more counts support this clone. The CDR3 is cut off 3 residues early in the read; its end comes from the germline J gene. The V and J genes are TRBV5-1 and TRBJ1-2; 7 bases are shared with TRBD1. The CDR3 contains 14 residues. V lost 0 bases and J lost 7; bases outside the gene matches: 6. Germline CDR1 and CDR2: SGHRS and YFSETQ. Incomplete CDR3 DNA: TGCGCCAGCAGCTTGGGCACAGGGGTTGGTGGC. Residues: CASSLGTGVGG. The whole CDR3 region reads CASSLGTGVGGYTF.

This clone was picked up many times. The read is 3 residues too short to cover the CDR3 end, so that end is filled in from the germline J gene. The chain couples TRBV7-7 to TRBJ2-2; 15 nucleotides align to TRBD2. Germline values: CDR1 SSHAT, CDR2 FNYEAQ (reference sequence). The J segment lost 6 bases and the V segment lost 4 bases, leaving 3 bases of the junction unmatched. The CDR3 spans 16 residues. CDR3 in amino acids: CASSSRTSGGAGELFF. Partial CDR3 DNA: TGTGCCAGCAGCTCACGGACTAGCGGGGGGGCCGGGGAG.

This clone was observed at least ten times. The sequenced part of the CDR3 DNA is TGTGCCAGCAGCTTAAAGGGACAGGTTAATGAAAAA. Amino acids: CASSLKGQVNEK. In full, the CDR3 reads CASSLKGQVNEKLFF. The V gene is TRBV7-9, the J gene TRBJ1-4; TRBD1 aligns across 8 bases. Sequencing ends 3 residues short of the CDR3 end; the germline J gene provides the rest. V was pared by 2 bases and J by 4 bases, with 3 bases of the junction left unmatched. Germline CDR1 is SEHNR and CDR2 is FQNEAQ (reference sequence). The CDR3 consists of 15 residues.

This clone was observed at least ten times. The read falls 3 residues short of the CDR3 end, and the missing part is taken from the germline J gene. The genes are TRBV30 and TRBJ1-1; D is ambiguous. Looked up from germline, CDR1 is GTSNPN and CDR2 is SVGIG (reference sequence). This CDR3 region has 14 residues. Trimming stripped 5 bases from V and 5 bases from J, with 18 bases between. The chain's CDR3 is CAWSGRDLRTEAFF. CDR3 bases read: TGTGCCTGGTCGGGGAGAGACTTGAGGACTGAA.

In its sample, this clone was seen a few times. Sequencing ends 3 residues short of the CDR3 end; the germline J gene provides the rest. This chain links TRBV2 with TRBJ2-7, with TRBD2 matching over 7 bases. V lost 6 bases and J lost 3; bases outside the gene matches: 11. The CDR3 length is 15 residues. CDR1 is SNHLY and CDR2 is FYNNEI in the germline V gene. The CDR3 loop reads CASRVGGSTVYEQYF. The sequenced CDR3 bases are TGTGCCAGCAGGGTGGGCGGGAGTACGGTCTACGAG. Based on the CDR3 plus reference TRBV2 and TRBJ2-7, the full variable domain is EPEVTQTPSHQVTQMGQEVILRCVPISNHLYFYWYRQILGQKVEFLVSFYNNEISEKSEIFDDQFSVERPDGSNFTLKIRSTKLEDSAMYFCASRVGGSTVYEQYFGPGTRLTVT.

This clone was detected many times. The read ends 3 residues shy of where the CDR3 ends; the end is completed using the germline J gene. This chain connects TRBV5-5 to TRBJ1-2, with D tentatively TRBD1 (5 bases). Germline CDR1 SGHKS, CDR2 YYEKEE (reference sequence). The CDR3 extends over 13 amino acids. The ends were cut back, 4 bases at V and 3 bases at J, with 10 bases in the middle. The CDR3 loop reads CASSSTGDYGYTF. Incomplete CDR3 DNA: TGTGCCAGCAGCAGTACAGGTGACTATGGC.

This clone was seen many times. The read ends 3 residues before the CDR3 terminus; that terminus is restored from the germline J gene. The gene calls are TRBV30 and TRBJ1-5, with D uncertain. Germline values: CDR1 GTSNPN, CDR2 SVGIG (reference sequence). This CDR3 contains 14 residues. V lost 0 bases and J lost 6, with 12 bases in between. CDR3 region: CAWSVPLGPQPQHF. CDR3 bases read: TGTGCCTGGAGTGTACCCTTAGGGCCTCAGCCC. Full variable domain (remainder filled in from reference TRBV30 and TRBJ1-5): SQTIHQWPATLVQPVGSPLSLECTVEGTSNPNLYWYRQAAGRGLQLLFYSVGIGQISSEVPQNLSASRPQDRQFILSSKKLLLSDSGFYLCAWSVPLGPQPQHFGDGTRLSIL.

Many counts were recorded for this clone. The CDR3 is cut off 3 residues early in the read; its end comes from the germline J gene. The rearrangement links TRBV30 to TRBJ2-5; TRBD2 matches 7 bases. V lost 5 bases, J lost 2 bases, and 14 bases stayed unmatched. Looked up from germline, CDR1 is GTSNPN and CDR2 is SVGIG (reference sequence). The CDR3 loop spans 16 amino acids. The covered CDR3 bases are TGTGCCTGGTCCAAAGTTTGGCTAGCGGATCAAGAGACC. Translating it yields CAWSKVWLADQET. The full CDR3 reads CAWSKVWLADQETQYF.